The sequence of this T cell receptor (beta chain) was determined in a study of CD8+ T cells in alopecia areata. Study overall: Each day, treated patients took oral tofacitinib twice, at 5 to 10 mg per dose. For 6 to 18 months, tofacitinib was taken, and 6 months off drug followed.

Germline V gene data show CDR1 as SQVTM and CDR2 as ANQGSEA. Trimming removed 3 bases from V and 6 bases from J; junction bases left unmatched: 5. CDR3 size: 14 residues. Broader study findings: Affected lesional scalp, above all in alopecia totalis/universalis, was more clonal than normal scalp.

Only a few counts were recorded for this clone. Its matching antigen is unknown. Reverse transcribed after extraction, RNA yielded cDNA as the sequencing template. Assay: immunoSEQ multiplex PCR; the TCRdb copy retains only in-frame clones and omits some. Of around 120,000 clones in the sample, roughly two fifths were seen once. The chain employs TRBV29-1 and TRBJ2-3; 11 nucleotides agree with TRBD2. The sequence derives from a human donor with alopecia areata. Material for sequencing was CD4+ T cells sorted from blood. CDR3 residues: CSVDLAGGPDTQYF. The CDR3 coding sequence is TGCAGCGTTGATTTAGCGGGAGGGCCGGATACGCAGTATTTT.